This T cell receptor (beta chain) was obtained from a study of Graves' ophthalmopathy and Graves' hyperthyroidism. Study findings and constraints: At about 69% sensitivity and 72.22% specificity, the model predicted progression of the ophthalmopathy. Most expanded clonotypes from thyroid (those above 0.001 frequency) were also found in blood.

This clonotype was observed a handful of times. Its target is unknown. The study amplified TCR beta CDR3 regions using RNA transcripts. RT-PCR in the first round used HTBI primers; a second-round multiplex PCR followed. TCRdb reprocessed the multiplex PCR reads with MiXCR, giving one entry per CDR3 protein. Of over a million distinct CDR3 sequences in the sample, about 38% were seen once. Newly diagnosed, the hyperthyroidism patients had under 2 months' duration and were aged 18 to 65. Clinicians diagnosed using symptoms, serum thyroxine, TRAb, thyroid ultrasound and orbital computed tomography. CDR1 is SNHLY, CDR2 FYNNEI, per germline. This CDR3 has 15 amino acids. Germline trimming cut 9 bases from V and 0 bases from J; bases unmatched to any gene: 9.

Sequencing was done on a sample of peripheral blood or thyroid tissue (not recorded which). The clonotype originates from an adult man with Graves' hyperthyroidism. The genes are TRBV2 and TRBJ2-3; 7 bases are a match to TRBD1. The chain's CDR3 is CASTPGQRSTDTQYF. Written as DNA, the CDR3 is TGTGCCAGTACTCCGGGACAGCGCAGCACAGATACGCAGTATTTT.